These 15 T cell receptor beta chains were all obtained from the same sample, sequenced in a study of cytotoxic CD8 clonotypes in ibrutinib-treated CLL. Sequenced by immunoSEQ multiplex PCR; TCRdb stores in-frame clones only, minus some. In the table there are 85,000 or so clones, 70% to 80% of which are singletons. Sequenced material: PBMCs, taken after 12 months of ibrutinib treatment. These TCRs come from a human donor with chronic lymphocytic leukemia.

The rearrangement joins TRBV21-1 to TRBJ1-5. TRBV21-1 is a pseudogene segment. CDR3 length: 13 amino acids. The CDR3 DNA sequence: TGTGCCAGCAGCATTTGGAGCAATCAGCCCCAGCATTTT. This gives the protein CASSIWSNQPQHF.

CDR3 region: CASSSPLVVHEQFF. The CDR3 region has the DNA TGTGCCAGCAGTTCCCCCCTAGTCGTCCATGAGCAGTTCTTC. The chain joins TRBV28 to TRBJ2-1; D call uncertain. CDR3 length: 14 amino acids. In germline, CDR1 is MDHEN, CDR2 SYDVKM. Trimming left V 4 bases short and J 8 bases short, with 15 bases between.

The chain is built from TRBV27 and TRBJ1-5, with D tentatively TRBD1 (5 bases). Germline CDR1 MNHEY, CDR2 SMNVEV (reference sequence). Between the trimmed V and J ends, which lost 1 base and 0 bases, there was a span of 10 bases. The CDR3 is made up of 16 amino acids. The CDR3 DNA reads as TGTGCCAGCAGTTTATGGGGGGGGAATAGCAATCAGCCCCAGCATTTT. Translating gives CASSLWGGNSNQPQHF.

The gene calls are TRBV6-6 and TRBJ1-5, with 7 bases fitting TRBD1. The CDR3 consists of 16 residues. CDR1 and CDR2 (germline): MNHNY, SVGAGI (reference sequence). The junction had 9 bases not matched to a gene; V was cut back by 6 bases and J by 1 base. CDR3 nucleotides: TGTGCCAGCAGACGACAGGGCTGGGGGAGCAATCAGCCCCAGCATTTT. As protein: CASRRQGWGSNQPQHF.

This clone was recorded at least ten times. The J gene is TRBJ2-7, the V gene TRBV19; 7 nucleotides agree with TRBD1. With V trimmed by 6 bases and J by 4 bases, 9 bases remained unmatched. Germline CDR1 is LNHDA and CDR2 is SQIVND (reference sequence). The CDR3 is made up of 14 amino acids. As DNA, the CDR3 is TGTGCCAGTAGCCCGGGACAGCGGTCTTACGAGCAGTACTTC. It encodes CASSPGQRSYEQYF.

The chain links TRBV4-3 to TRBJ2-7, with 8 positions matching TRBD2. Germline CDR1 and CDR2: LGHNA and YSLEER. After removal of 0 bases from V and 2 bases from J, the junction contained 6 bases not matched to a gene. This CDR3 is 16 amino acids long. This CDR3 reads CASSQDGSGEPYEQYF. CDR3 bases: TGCGCCAGCAGCCAAGATGGTAGCGGGGAACCCTACGAGCAGTACTTC.

The J gene is TRBJ2-3, the V gene TRBV4-3; TRBD1 aligns across 7 bases. J was trimmed by 0 bases and V by 4 bases; bases with no gene match: 7. The CDR3 consists of 16 residues. Germline V gene lookup returns CDR1 LGHNA and CDR2 YSLEER. The CDR3 spells CASSPQTGQSTDTQYF. CDR3 coding DNA: TGCGCCAGCAGCCCCCAGACAGGGCAGAGCACAGATACGCAGTATTTT.

The V call is TRBV15, the J call TRBJ2-7; 9 positions agree with TRBD1. Trimming cost V 3 bases and J 2 bases; bases outside gene matches: 5. The CDR3 has 15 amino acids. The V gene's germline CDR1 is LNHNV and CDR2 YYDKDF (reference sequence). The CDR3 coding sequence is TGTGCCACCAGCAGCCGGGACAGGGAGGCCTACGAGCAGTACTTC. This encodes CATSSRDREAYEQYF.

This rearrangement joins TRBV5-1 to TRBJ2-7, with 7 bases aligning to TRBD2. The trim removed 0 bases at V and 3 bases at J, leaving 12 bases unmatched. Germline-derived CDR1 and CDR2 are SGHRS and YFSETQ. This CDR3 comprises 17 residues. CDR3 region: CASSLALGGQRGYEQYF. CDR3 in DNA: TGCGCCAGCAGCTTGGCGTTGGGAGGGCAGAGGGGCTACGAGCAGTACTTC.

V is TRBV9 and J is TRBJ2-2, with 7 bases identical to TRBD2. The CDR3 is 15 residues long. J was trimmed by 5 bases and V by 4 bases; bases with no gene match: 8. CDR1 SGDLS and CDR2 YYNGEE come from the germline V gene. In DNA, the CDR3 is TGTGCCAGCAGCCCCCGGGACTACCTAACCGGGGAGCTGTTTTTT. Residues: CASSPRDYLTGELFF.

The chain recombines TRBV2 with TRBJ2-3; maybe TRBD1 (6 bases). This CDR3 is 13 amino acids long. Between the trimmed V and J ends, which lost 5 bases and 6 bases, there was a span of 12 bases. Looked up from germline, CDR1 is SNHLY and CDR2 is FYNNEI. CDR3 residues: CASSPGDTDTQYF. CDR3 DNA sequence: TGTGCCAGCAGTCCAGGGGATACGGATACGCAGTATTTT.

The chain employs TRBV6-6 and TRBJ1-6; possible D gene TRBD1, 6 bases. This CDR3 is 15 amino acids long. CDR1 and CDR2 from the germline V gene are MNHNY and SVGAGI (reference sequence). V shed 0 bases and J shed 8 bases, with 11 bases lying between them. In DNA form, the CDR3 reads TGTGCCAGCAGTTACTCAGGGGGGCGGGATTCACCCCTCCACTTT. This codes for CASSYSGGRDSPLHF.

This rearrangement joins TRBV6-5 to TRBJ2-5, with 11 bases fitting TRBD1. The CDR3 runs to 15 residues. The trim removed 2 bases at V and 2 bases at J, leaving 1 base unmatched. The germline gives CDR1 MNHEY, CDR2 SVGAGI. In nucleotides, the CDR3 is TGTGCCAGCAGTTACGGGACAGGGGGTCAAGAGACCCAGTACTTC. As protein: CASSYGTGGQETQYF.

V is TRBV6-5 and J is TRBJ1-4; TRBD1 might be the D (6 bases). The germline CDR1 and CDR2 sequences are MNHEY and SVGAGI. Trimming removed 6 bases at V and 8 bases at J, with 16 bases between. The CDR3 consists of 14 residues. The CDR3 coding sequence is TGTGCCAGCAGCCCACAGGGAAGGAAGGAAAAACTGTTTTTT. Its translation is CASSPQGRKEKLFF.

The V and J genes are TRBV7-9 and TRBJ2-5, with D perhaps assigned TRBD1 or TRBD2 (6 bases each). V was trimmed by 5 bases and J by 5 bases, leaving 12 bases between them. The CDR3 contains 13 residues. In germline, CDR1 is SEHNR, CDR2 FQNEAQ (reference sequence). This chain's CDR3 is CASSHKGGETQYF. The CDR3 DNA reads TGTGCCAGCAGCCACAAAGGGGGGGAGACCCAGTACTTC.